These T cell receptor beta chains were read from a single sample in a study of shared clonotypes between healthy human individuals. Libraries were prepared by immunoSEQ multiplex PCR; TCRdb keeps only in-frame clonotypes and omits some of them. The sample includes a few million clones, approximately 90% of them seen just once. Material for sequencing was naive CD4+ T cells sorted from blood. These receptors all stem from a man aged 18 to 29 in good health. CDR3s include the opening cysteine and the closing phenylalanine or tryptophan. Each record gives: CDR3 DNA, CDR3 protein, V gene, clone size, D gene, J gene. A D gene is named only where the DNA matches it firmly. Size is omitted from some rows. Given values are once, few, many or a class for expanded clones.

CDR3 DNA: TGCGCCAGCAGCCGCGACAGGGGAGGTCAGCCCCAGCATTTT
CDR3 protein: CASSRDRGGQPQHF
V gene: TRBV5-1
clone size: .
D gene: TRBD1
J gene: TRBJ1-5

CDR3 DNA: TGTGCCAGCAGTACCCCTGCGAGGCATTCCTACGAGCAGTACTTC
CDR3 protein: CASSTPARHSYEQYF
V gene: TRBV6-6
clone size: .
D gene: .
J gene: TRBJ2-7

CDR3 DNA: TGTGCCAGCAGCCAGGGACTAGCGGGGGACGTCTACGAGCAGTACTTC
CDR3 protein: CASSQGLAGDVYEQYF
V gene: TRBV7-9
clone size: .
D gene: TRBD2
J gene: TRBJ2-7

CDR3 DNA: TGTGCCAGCAGCGTATCCCGAACAGGGGGTAACACCGGGGAGCTGTTTTTT
CDR3 protein: CASSVSRTGGNTGELFF
V gene: TRBV9
clone size: .
D gene: TRBD1
J gene: TRBJ2-2

CDR3 DNA: TGTGCCAGCAGTCCGATGACCCGGATAAATGAAAAACTGTTTTTT
CDR3 protein: CASSPMTRINEKLFF
V gene: TRBV28
clone size: .
D gene: .
J gene: TRBJ1-4

CDR3 DNA: TGTGCCAGTAGTGTAACAGGGTGGGCGGACACTGAAGCTTTCTTT
CDR3 protein: CASSVTGWADTEAFF
V gene: TRBV19
clone size: .
D gene: .
J gene: TRBJ1-1

CDR3 DNA: TGCGCCAGCAGCCAAGTTATGTTCTCTGGAAACACCATATATTTT
CDR3 protein: CASSQVMFSGNTIYF
V gene: TRBV4-3
clone size: .
D gene: .
J gene: TRBJ1-3

CDR3 DNA: TGTGCCAGCAGACCCGGGACGACTAATGAAAAACTGTTTTTT
CDR3 protein: CASRPGTTNEKLFF
V gene: TRBV6-5
clone size: .
D gene: .
J gene: TRBJ1-4

CDR3 DNA: TGTGCCAGCAGAACCGGGACCACAGGCAATGAGCAGTTCTTC
CDR3 protein: CASRTGTTGNEQFF
V gene: TRBV6-1
clone size: .
D gene: .
J gene: TRBJ2-1

CDR3 DNA: TGTGCCAGCAGTTTATGGGGGGGGAACTACGAGCAGTACTTC
CDR3 protein: CASSLWGGNYEQYF
V gene: TRBV28
clone size: .
D gene: TRBD2
J gene: TRBJ2-7

CDR3 DNA: TGTGCCAGCAGCTTAAGGTCGGAGGGGGCCTACGAGCAGTACTTC
CDR3 protein: CASSLRSEGAYEQYF
V gene: TRBV11-2
clone size: .
D gene: .
J gene: TRBJ2-7

CDR3 DNA: TGTGCCAGCAGCCGTCTAGCCGTGCAGGAGGAGCAGTTCTTC
CDR3 protein: CASSRLAVQEEQFF
V gene: TRBV6-4
clone size: .
D gene: .
J gene: TRBJ2-1

CDR3 DNA: TGTGCCAGCAGCCGTAACGCCCAAGATACGCAGTATTTT
CDR3 protein: CASSRNAQDTQYF
V gene: TRBV5-5
clone size: .
D gene: .
J gene: TRBJ2-3

CDR3 DNA: TGTGCCAGCTCAGACTCGGTGTTAGCCTACGAGCAGTACTTC
CDR3 protein: CASSDSVLAYEQYF
V gene: TRBV18
clone size: .
D gene: .
J gene: TRBJ2-7

CDR3 DNA: TGTGCCAGCAGTCGGGACGGGAGCTCTGGAAACACCATATATTTT
CDR3 protein: CASSRDGSSGNTIYF
V gene: TRBV6-5
clone size: .
D gene: .
J gene: TRBJ1-3

CDR3 DNA: TGTGCCAGCTCACCGGACAGTCCCAGAGAGACCCAGTACTTC
CDR3 protein: CASSPDSPRETQYF
V gene: TRBV18
clone size: .
D gene: .
J gene: TRBJ2-5

CDR3 DNA: TGTGCCAGCAGCTTCCGGAAACTAGCGGGAGGGCCTATCGACGAGCAGTACTTC
CDR3 protein: CASSFRKLAGGPIDEQYF
V gene: TRBV7-9
clone size: .
D gene: TRBD2
J gene: TRBJ2-7

CDR3 DNA: TGTGCCAGTGCGCGGGACTTTGATCGGCACGAGCAGTACTTC
CDR3 protein: CASARDFDRHEQYF
V gene: TRBV6-5
clone size: once
D gene: .
J gene: TRBJ2-7

CDR3 DNA: TGTGCCAGCAGTTTAACAATGGGCGAGCAGTACTTC
CDR3 protein: CASSLTMGEQYF
V gene: TRBV28
clone size: once
D gene: .
J gene: TRBJ2-7

CDR3 DNA: TGTGCCAGCAGCTTAGACAGGGGGCAGGGCTACACCTTC
CDR3 protein: CASSLDRGQGYTF
V gene: TRBV13
clone size: .
D gene: TRBD1
J gene: TRBJ1-2

CDR3 DNA: TGTGCCAGCTCACCAAGGGACATCGCCACAACTAATGAAAAACTGTTTTTT
CDR3 protein: CASSPRDIATTNEKLFF
V gene: TRBV18
clone size: .
D gene: .
J gene: TRBJ1-4

CDR3 DNA: TGCGCCAGCAGCATTGACAGGGGCCGGTCACCCCTCCACTTT
CDR3 protein: CASSIDRGRSPLHF
V gene: TRBV5-1
clone size: .
D gene: TRBD1
J gene: TRBJ1-6

CDR3 DNA: TGTGCCAGCGGTCAGCGGGAGTGGGACTTC
CDR3 protein: CASGQREWDF
V gene: TRBV9
clone size: once
D gene: TRBD2
J gene: TRBJ2-5

CDR3 DNA: TGTGCCAGCAGCTCCTCGACTAGCGAAAAGCAGTTCTTC
CDR3 protein: CASSSSTSEKQFF
V gene: TRBV7-6
clone size: .
D gene: TRBD2
J gene: TRBJ2-1

CDR3 DNA: TGCGCCAGCAGCCTGGACAGTGTCGGCACAGATACGCAGTATTTT
CDR3 protein: CASSLDSVGTDTQYF
V gene: TRBV5-1
clone size: .
D gene: .
J gene: TRBJ2-3